Each of the 32 T cell receptor beta chains below was sequenced from the same sample in a study of blood T cell repertoires in COVID-19. Repertoires were generated with immunoSEQ multiplex PCR, while TCRdb's copy carries only in-frame clones and drops some. The sample yields hundreds of thousands of clones, less than 90% seen once. Sequencing was done on a sample of peripheral blood. The receptors derive from a man aged 40-49 years with acute or convalescent COVID-19.

As concerns this clone: Other DNA sequences in this sample translate to the same CDR3. V and J are TRBV5-1 and TRBJ1-1; 7 bases are shared with TRBD1. The germline V gene encodes CDR1 SGHRS and CDR2 YFSETQ. V dropped 1 base and J dropped 4; count of bases not matched to a gene: 4. This CDR3 has 14 residues. The CDR3: CASSLWQGGTEAFF. CDR3 sequence (DNA): TGCGCCAGCAGCTTGTGGCAGGGGGGCACTGAAGCTTTCTTT.

This clone came up a few times. This chain links TRBV29-1 with TRBJ2-7, with D hard to call. This CDR3 region has 14 residues. Trimming pared 0 bases from V and 1 base from J, leaving 10 bases between. CDR1 and CDR2 (germline): SQVTM, ANQGSEA. Here the CDR3 DNA reads TGCAGCGTTGAAGAGGCGGCGGAATCCTACGAGCAGTACTTC. It specifies CSVEEAAESYEQYF.

The chain has TRBV5-6 and TRBJ1-1; 10 nucleotides agree with TRBD1. The CDR3 contains 15 residues. With 2 bases clipped from V and 6 bases from J, the junction kept 7 bases outside the gene matches. Per the germline V gene, CDR1 is SGHDT and CDR2 is YYEEEE. The DNA of the CDR3 is TGTGCCAGCAGCTTCAGACAGGGGGCGATGGCTGAAGCTTTCTTT. This encodes CASSFRQGAMAEAFF. Supplemented by reference TRBV5-6 and TRBJ1-1, the full variable domain reads DAGVTQSPTHLIKTRGQQVTLRCSPKSGHDTVSWYQQALGQGPQFIFQYYEEEERQRGNFPDRFSGHQFPNYSSELNVNALLLGDSALYLCASSFRQGAMAEAFFGQGTRLTVV.

The chain has TRBV4-1 and TRBJ2-6; TRBD2 aligns across 10 bases. The CDR3 length is 18 residues. CDR1 and CDR2 (germline): MGHRA, YSYEKL. Trimming at V came to 4 bases and at J to 0 bases, leaving 6 bases not matched to a gene. CDR3 sequence reads: CASSRSSGGPSGANVLTF. The CDR3 DNA is TGCGCCAGCAGCCGCTCTAGCGGGGGACCCTCTGGGGCCAACGTCCTGACTTTC.

The chain carries TRBV5-1 and TRBJ2-7, with unresolved D. There are 13 residues in the CDR3. From germline, CDR1 is SGHRS and CDR2 YFSETQ. V was cut by 2 bases and J by 3 bases, with 9 bases left in between. CDR3 region: CASSFEIIYEQYF. CDR3 coding DNA: TGCGCCAGCAGCTTCGAGATAATCTACGAGCAGTACTTC.

This chain joins TRBV5-5 and TRBJ2-5; the D is unclear. CDR3 length equals 12 residues. V was pared by 3 bases and J by 4 bases, with 7 bases between. Germline lookup yields CDR1 SGHKS and CDR2 YYEKEE (reference sequence). The CDR3 loop is CASSSSLETQYF. The CDR3 DNA is TGTGCCAGCAGCTCGTCCTTAGAGACCCAGTACTTC.

About this clone: The same CDR3 can be traced to other DNA sequences in this sample. The chain links TRBV6-5 to TRBJ2-7; 9 bases are a match to TRBD1. In germline, CDR1 is MNHEY, CDR2 SVGAGI. Unmatched junction bases numbered 3, after V lost 6 bases and J lost 0 bases. This CDR3 is built from 14 residues. CDR3: CASSRQGGSYEQYF. The CDR3 bases are TGTGCCAGCAGCCGACAGGGGGGCTCCTACGAGCAGTACTTC.

This clone was recorded a few times. V is TRBV9 and J is TRBJ1-6, with a weak D call TRBD1 (5 bases). Deletions cut 0 bases from V and 4 bases from J, with 14 bases between. Germline CDR1 is SGDLS and CDR2 is YYNGEE. The CDR3 is made up of 17 amino acids. CDR3 sequence (DNA): TGTGCCAGCAGCGTAGACCACGGACACGCTTATAATTCACCCCTCCACTTT. It is translated as CASSVDHGHAYNSPLHF.

The rearrangement links TRBV11-1 to TRBJ2-2, with D possibly TRBD2 on 5 matching bases. Trimming removed 1 base at V and 7 bases at J, with 10 bases between. The CDR3 totals 14 residues. In germline, CDR1 is SGHAT, CDR2 FQDESV (reference sequence). CDR3 DNA: TGTGCCAGCAGCTTAGGGGAGTATGACGGGGAGCTGTTTTTT. The encoded protein is CASSLGEYDGELFF.

This clone was seen once. The chain recombines TRBV6-5 with TRBJ2-7, with a tentative D call TRBD1 (6 bases). This CDR3 contains 15 residues. The germline gives CDR1 MNHEY, CDR2 SVGAGI. Deletions cut 0 bases from V and 6 bases from J, with 15 bases between. CDR3 residues: CASSYSSTGGFEQYF. CDR3 bases: TGTGCCAGCAGTTACTCCTCGACAGGTGGTTTCGAGCAGTACTTC.

This clone was detected only once. V is TRBV3-1 (or the pseudogene TRBV3-2) and J is TRBJ1-4; D remains unclear. The ends were cut back, 4 bases at V and 2 bases at J, with 8 bases in the middle. Germline loops: CDR1 LGHDT, CDR2 YNNKEL (reference sequence). CDR3 length equals 14 residues. The CDR3 nucleotides read TGTGCCAGCAGCCCCCCCGGGACTAATGAAAAACTGTTTTTT. Protein sequence: CASSPPGTNEKLFF.

The chain links TRBV4-3 to TRBJ2-1, with 10 nucleotides matching TRBD2. Per germline, CDR1 LGHNA and CDR2 YSLEER. The CDR3 spans 17 residues. Trimming removed 4 bases from V and 2 bases from J; junction bases left unmatched: 8. The CDR3 DNA reads as TGCGCCAGCAGCCCTCTAGCGGGAGTTTCGGCCTACAATGAGCAGTTCTTC. Its protein is CASSPLAGVSAYNEQFF.

J is TRBJ1-4 and V is TRBV7-9; D is uncertain. The CDR3 extends over 16 amino acids. The germline gives CDR1 SEHNR, CDR2 FQNEAQ (reference sequence). V lost 5 bases and J 0 bases, leaving 13 bases between the germline ends. The CDR3 DNA reads as TGTGCCAGCAGCCGAATGACTAGTGCAACTAATGAAAAACTGTTTTTT. The encoded protein is CASSRMTSATNEKLFF.

The V call is TRBV6-2 or TRBV6-3, the J call TRBJ2-7, with a possible D match to TRBD1 (5 bases). Germline values: CDR1 MNHEY, CDR2 SVGEGT. This CDR3 region has 13 residues. Trimming stripped 4 bases from V and 3 bases from J, with 10 bases between. Here the CDR3 reads CASSSGIRYEQYF. As DNA, the CDR3 is TGTGCCAGCAGTTCAGGGATCCGCTACGAGCAGTACTTC.

J is TRBJ2-5 and V is TRBV5-1; tentatively, D is TRBD2 (6 bases). Germline lookup yields CDR1 SGHRS and CDR2 YFSETQ. This CDR3 contains 15 residues. Trimming stripped 1 base from V and 5 bases from J, with 15 bases between. The CDR3 nucleotides read TGCGCCAGCAGCTTGTTGCCGGGGGAGGCGGAGACCCAGTACTTC. Translating it yields CASSLLPGEAETQYF.

The DNA of the CDR3 is TGTGCCAGCGCCACATCCGGGGGGGAAGGCAGGGGCTACACCTTC. It yields the protein CASATSGGEGRGYTF. The chain carries TRBV5-4 and TRBJ1-2; possibly TRBD1 for D (5 bases). Between the trimmed V and J ends, which lost 7 bases and 8 bases, there was a span of 24 bases. In germline, CDR1 is SGHNT, CDR2 YYREEE (reference sequence). CDR3 length equals 15 residues. Supplemented by reference TRBV5-4 and TRBJ1-2, the full variable domain reads ETGVTQSPTHLIKTRGQQVTLRCSSQSGHNTVSWYQQALGQGPQFIFQYYREEENGRGNFPPRFSGLQFPNYSSELNVNALELDDSALYLCASATSGGEGRGYTFGSGTRLTVV.

This clone showed up just a few times. The chain employs TRBV25-1 and TRBJ2-5, with D unresolved. CDR1 is MGHDK and CDR2 is SYGVNS in the germline V gene. There are 15 residues in the CDR3. V was trimmed by 6 bases and J by 5 bases, leaving 19 bases between them. The CDR3 protein is CASSPVNPPQETQYF. The CDR3 nucleotides are TGTGCCAGCAGCCCAGTGAACCCCCCGCAGGAGACCCAGTACTTC.

This clone was seen just once. The identical CDR3 is also encoded by other nucleotide sequences in the sample. The chain recombines TRBV10-1 with TRBJ2-7; TRBD1 is a possible D gene (6 bases). Germline lookup yields CDR1 WNHNN and CDR2 SYGVQD (reference sequence). Trimming pared 3 bases from V and 0 bases from J, leaving 6 bases between. There are 13 residues in the CDR3. The CDR3: CASSEGGSYEQYF. The DNA for the CDR3 is TGCGCCAGCAGTGAAGGGGGCTCCTACGAGCAGTACTTC.

As to this clone: One end of the junction fails to match germline, which may point to a read error. V is TRBV5-1 and J is TRBJ2-7, with a possible D match to TRBD2 (6 bases). The CDR3 sequence is 14 residues long. Germline V CDR1 and CDR2: SGHRS, YFSETQ. CDR3 amino acids: CASSLGDSSYEQYF. The CDR3 DNA reads TGCGCCAGCAGCTTGGGGGACTCCTCCTACGAGCAGTACTTT. Complete variable domain (other parts from reference TRBV5-1 and TRBJ2-7): KAGVTQTPRYLIKTRGQQVTLSCSPISGHRSVSWYQQTPGQGLQFLFEYFSETQRNKGNFPGRFSGRQFSNSRSEMNVSTLELGDSALYLCASSLGDSSYEQYFGPGTRLTVT.

The rearrangement joins TRBV7-9 to TRBJ2-1; 7 bases map to TRBD2. The CDR3 has 16 residues. Germline CDR1 reads SEHNR; CDR2 reads FQNEAQ (reference sequence). The V and J ends lost 2 bases and 0 bases, in that order; junction bases with no gene match: 4. In DNA form, the CDR3 reads TGTGCCAGCAGCTTACCAGCGGGGAGCTCCTACAATGAGCAGTTCTTC. Translation: CASSLPAGSSYNEQFF.

This chain joins TRBV2 and TRBJ2-2, with 11 nucleotides matching TRBD1. CDR1 and CDR2 from the germline V gene are SNHLY and FYNNEI. This CDR3 contains 19 residues. With V trimmed by 2 bases and J by 3 bases, 11 bases remained unmatched. The CDR3, as DNA: TGTGCCAGCAGTGAACGTGGTGGACAGGGGGCGCGGTACACCGGGGAGCTGTTTTTT. It is translated as CASSERGGQGARYTGELFF. Full variable domain (rest looked up from reference TRBV2 and TRBJ2-2): EPEVTQTPSHQVTQMGQEVILRCVPISNHLYFYWYRQILGQKVEFLVSFYNNEISEKSEIFDDQFSVERPDGSNFTLKIRSTKLEDSAMYFCASSERGGQGARYTGELFFGEGSRLTVL.

This chain uses TRBV19 with TRBJ2-1; 14 bases map to TRBD2. Per the germline V gene, CDR1 is LNHDA and CDR2 is SQIVND (reference sequence). This CDR3 is 17 amino acids long. V was clipped by 10 bases and J by 2 bases; unmatched bases: 10. The CDR3 DNA follows: TGTGCCACCGCTGGGACTAGCGGGAGATACGCCTACAATGAGCAGTTCTTC. Translated: CATAGTSGRYAYNEQFF.

This chain links TRBV5-1 with TRBJ2-7; TRBD2 matches at 8 bases. The germline V gene has CDR1 SGHRS and CDR2 YFSETQ. The CDR3 covers 16 residues. Trimming at V came to 3 bases and at J to 3 bases, leaving 11 bases not matched to a gene. The CDR3 DNA reads TGCGCCAGCAGCTCCCACGGGGGCGGGGGGATCTACGAGCAGTACTTC. Translated, it gives CASSSHGGGGIYEQYF.

The chain combines TRBV6-6 with TRBJ2-5; TRBD2 aligns across 12 bases. The ends lost 7 bases at V and 4 bases at J; junction bases unmatched: 4. The length of the CDR3 is 14 residues. Germline CDR1 MNHNY, CDR2 SVGAGI (reference sequence). This CDR3 reads CASTASGGGETQYF. CDR3 coding DNA: TGTGCCAGCACGGCTAGCGGGGGGGGAGAGACCCAGTACTTC.

The V call is TRBV19, the J call TRBJ1-4; TRBD1 agrees at 10 bases. This CDR3 region has 15 residues. The J segment lost 8 bases and the V segment lost 7 bases, leaving 10 bases of the junction unmatched. Germline V lookup: CDR1 LNHDA, CDR2 SQIVND (reference sequence). The CDR3 region is CASNHGTGEEEKLFF. The CDR3 coding sequence is TGTGCCAGTAATCACGGGACAGGGGAGGAAGAAAAACTGTTTTTT. Using reference TRBV19 and TRBJ1-4 for the parts outside the CDR3, the full variable domain is DGGITQSPKYLFRKEGQNVTLSCEQNLNHDAMYWYRQDPGQGLRLIYYSQIVNDFQKGDIAEGYSVSREKKESFPLTVTSAQKNPTAFYLCASNHGTGEEEKLFFGSGTQLSVL.

The rearrangement joins TRBV7-8 to TRBJ2-3; a possible D gene is TRBD1 (6 bases). V was cut by 5 bases and J by 8 bases, with 14 bases left in between. The CDR3 length is 13 residues. In germline, CDR1 is SGHVS, CDR2 FQNEAQ. CDR3 loop: CASSTTQGTTQYF. The DNA for the CDR3 is TGTGCCAGCAGCACGACACAGGGTACTACGCAGTATTTT.

V is TRBV19 and J is TRBJ2-7; the D is unclear. This CDR3 has 12 amino acids. Per germline, CDR1 LNHDA and CDR2 SQIVND (reference sequence). V dropped 6 bases and J dropped 2 bases, with 8 bases sitting between them. The CDR3 DNA is TGTGCCAGTAGCCCGTCAGCCTACGAGCAGTACTTC. Translation: CASSPSAYEQYF.

This chain links TRBV5-8 with TRBJ1-2; D might be TRBD1 (6 bases). The CDR3 runs to 12 residues. Germline V gene sequence: CDR1 SGHTS, CDR2 YDEGEE. V was trimmed by 4 bases and J by 7 bases, leaving 11 bases between them. The CDR3: CASSPDSLGYTF. DNA of the CDR3: TGTGCCAGCAGCCCGGACAGCCTTGGCTACACCTTC.

The chain joins TRBV24-1 to TRBJ2-1; 11 bases fit TRBD2. With V trimmed by 4 bases and J by 0 bases, 7 bases remained unmatched. Per germline, CDR1 KGHDR and CDR2 SFDVKD. The CDR3 contains 18 residues. CDR3 loop: CATSDSGLAVSSYNEQFF. Written as DNA, the CDR3 is TGTGCCACCAGTGACTCGGGACTAGCGGTGAGCTCCTACAATGAGCAGTTCTTC.

This sequence joins TRBV7-9 and TRBJ1-1; D not certain. The CDR3 is 15 residues long. Trimming removed 5 bases from V and 2 bases from J, with 15 bases in between. Per the germline V gene, CDR1 is SEHNR and CDR2 is FQNEAQ (reference sequence). The CDR3 protein is CASSDRRGVNTEAFF. The CDR3 DNA is TGTGCCAGCAGCGATAGACGAGGTGTAAACACTGAAGCTTTCTTT. Full variable domain (remainder filled in from reference TRBV7-9 and TRBJ1-1): DTGVSQNPRHKITKRGQNVTFRCDPISEHNRLYWYRQTLGQGPEFLTYFQNEAQLEKSRLLSDRFSAERPKGSFSTLEIQRTEQGDSAMYLCASSDRRGVNTEAFFGQGTRLTVV.

This clone showed up just once. The chain has TRBV30 and TRBJ1-2; D is ambiguous. The V gene lost 3 bases and the J gene lost 3 bases, with 5 bases spanning the gap. The CDR3 loop spans 11 amino acids. Per germline, CDR1 GTSNPN and CDR2 SVGIG (reference sequence). The CDR3 coding sequence is TGTGCCTGGAGCCCCGACTATGGCTACACCTTC. This gives the protein CAWSPDYGYTF.

This clone was counted once. The genes are TRBV13 and TRBJ2-7; 11 bases are a match to TRBD1. V lost 5 bases and J lost 9; bases outside the gene matches: 12. Germline-derived CDR1 and CDR2 are PRHDT and FYEKMQ (reference sequence). The length of the CDR3 is 15 residues. The CDR3 DNA reads TGTGCCAGCAGCCCAGTAGGGACAGGGGGATTGTCGCAGTACTTC. Its translation: CASSPVGTGGLSQYF. The variable domain in full, completed from reference TRBV13 and TRBJ2-7, reads AAGVIQSPRHLIKEKRETATLKCYPIPRHDTVYWYQQGPGQDPQFLISFYEKMQSDKGSIPDRFSAQQFSDYHSELNMSSLELGDSALYFCASSPVGTGGLSQYFGPGTRLTVT.